Shown below are 13 T cell receptor beta chains from a single sample sequenced in a study of regulatory T cells in long-lasting Graves disease. Time point of the sample: newly diagnosed GD, antithyroid drugs for less than 3 months. PBMC RNA was the source of the TCR library. Both iRepertoire HTBI primers and Arm-PCR of CDR3 regions were used to build the TCR beta libraries. TCRdb reanalysed the multiplex PCR reads using MiXCR and keeps one entry per CDR3 protein. The sample consists of 350,000 to 450,000 distinct CDR3 sequences, approximately 12% of them appearing once. The data were also submitted as part of a second study, on T cells in Graves' hyperthyroidism and ophthalmopathy.

The sample here was peripheral blood mononuclear cells (PBMCs), taken at new diagnosis, from a patient treated with antithyroid drugs. These receptors all come from a young woman with Graves disease.

This clonotype was picked up many times. The rearrangement joins TRBV30 to TRBJ2-7; 9 nucleotides agree with TRBD2. Germline CDR1 reads GTSNPN; CDR2 reads SVGIG (reference sequence). The CDR3 sequence is 13 residues long. V lost 2 bases and J lost 4; bases outside the gene matches: 3. The CDR3: CAWSRLAGYEQYF. The CDR3 DNA reads TGTGCCTGGAGTAGGCTAGCGGGGTACGAGCAGTACTTC.

This clonotype was recorded many times. The genes are TRBV7-2 and TRBJ1-1; D uncertain. Germline values: CDR1 SGHTA, CDR2 FQGNSA. The CDR3 is 13 amino acids. Trimming shortened V by 8 bases and J by 10 bases, and 20 bases separated the two germline ends. DNA of the CDR3: TGTGCCAGCCTTTTGCCGGGCCCCAGGCGAGCTTTCTTT. It encodes CASLLPGPRRAFF.

Ten or more counts support this clonotype. The chain has TRBV11-2 and TRBJ2-7; D might be TRBD2 (5 bases). Germline V gene sequence: CDR1 SGHAT, CDR2 FQNNGV. Trimming pared 5 bases from V and 3 bases from J, leaving 8 bases between. The CDR3 is 12 residues long. The DNA of the CDR3 is TGTGCCAGCAGCCCCGGGGTCTACGAGCAGTACTTC. This gives the protein CASSPGVYEQYF.

This clonotype has just a few counts. The chain links TRBV30 to TRBJ2-1; maybe TRBD2 (6 bases). The CDR3 contains 15 residues. V lost 0 bases to trimming and J lost 3 bases, with 12 bases between them. Germline V lookup: CDR1 GTSNPN, CDR2 SVGIG (reference sequence). CDR3 in DNA: TGTGCCTGGAGTGTACTGGGGGGAGTCTACAATGAGCAGTTCTTC. It specifies CAWSVLGGVYNEQFF.

This clonotype has just a few counts. This chain joins TRBV6-1 and TRBJ2-1; D may be TRBD1 (6 bases). V gave up 4 bases and J gave up 0 bases, with 10 bases separating them. The CDR3 totals 15 residues. From germline, CDR1 is MNHNS and CDR2 SASEGT. CDR3 residues: CASSGQAGSYNEQFF. Here the CDR3 DNA reads TGTGCCAGCAGTGGACAGGCCGGCTCCTACAATGAGCAGTTCTTC.

This clonotype has a count of ten or more. The gene calls are TRBV18 and TRBJ2-1; D not certain. The germline V gene has CDR1 KGHSH and CDR2 LQKENI. Trimming pared 8 bases from V and 0 bases from J, leaving 17 bases between. The CDR3 totals 16 residues. The CDR3 nucleotides are TGTGCCAGCAGCCGAGGTCTGAGTAGCTCCTACAATGAGCAGTTCTTC. The encoded protein is CASSRGLSSSYNEQFF. Combining the CDR3 with reference TRBV18 and TRBJ2-1 gives the whole variable domain NAGVMQNPRHLVRRRGQEARLRCSPMKGHSHVYWYRQLPEEGLKFMVYLQKENIIDESGMPKERFSAEFPKEGPSILRIQQVVRGDSAAYFCASSRGLSSSYNEQFFGPGTRLTVL.

This clonotype was detected ten times or more. The chain has TRBV5-1 and TRBJ2-7, with D possibly matching TRBD2 (5 bases). The length of the CDR3 is 14 residues. V lost 5 bases, J lost 6 bases, and 18 bases lay in between. Per germline, CDR1 SGHRS and CDR2 YFSETQ. CDR3: CASSSASSVGEQYF. Here the CDR3 DNA reads TGCGCCAGCAGTTCCGCTAGCTCGGTGGGCGAGCAGTACTTC.

This clonotype was seen many times. Sequence at one end of the junction differs from germline and may be a read error. The V gene is TRBV12-3 or TRBV12-4, the J gene TRBJ2-1; 8 nucleotides align to TRBD2. The CDR3 sequence is 16 residues long. The CDR3 is CASSLERASGHNEQFF. The CDR3, as DNA: TGTGCCAGCAGCTTAGAAAGGGCTAGCGGGCACAATGAGCAGTTCTTC.

The chain links TRBV5-5 to TRBJ1-1; D is uncertain. The CDR3 has 14 residues. The V end was cut by 2 bases, the J end by 7 bases, with 15 bases between. CDR1 is SGHKS and CDR2 is YYEKEE in the germline V gene (reference sequence). This chain's CDR3 is CASSLGRNKIEAFF. The CDR3 DNA reads TGTGCCAGCAGCTTAGGCCGAAATAAAATTGAAGCTTTCTTT.

This clonotype has a count of ten or more. The J gene is TRBJ1-1, the V gene TRBV28, with TRBD1 identical over 7 bases. The CDR3 has 18 residues. Germline trimming cut 6 bases from V and 7 bases from J; bases unmatched to any gene: 23. Germline V lookup: CDR1 MDHEN, CDR2 SYDVKM. The CDR3 DNA follows: TGTGCCAGCAGCGACCCCTTTGGACCGTCCCGGGACAGTGTTGAAGCTTTCTTT. Translating gives CASSDPFGPSRDSVEAFF.

Concerning this clonotype itself: A read error is possible here, since a much larger clone lies one base away. The rearrangement links TRBV20-1 to TRBJ2-1, with a possible D match to TRBD2 (6 bases). V dropped 4 bases and J dropped 5 bases, with 18 bases sitting between them. This CDR3 is 15 amino acids long. Germline CDR1 is DFQATT and CDR2 is SNEGSKA (reference sequence). CDR3 DNA: TGCAGTGCTAAGGAGCGGGCGGGACGCAACAATGAGCAGTTCTTC. Translating gives CSAKERAGRNNEQFF.

This clonotype has only a few counts. The rearrangement links TRBV11-2 to TRBJ2-2; TRBD2 aligns across 10 bases. J gave up 4 bases and V 8 bases, and 22 bases lay outside the gene matches. This CDR3 is built from 20 residues. The V gene's germline CDR1 is SGHAT and CDR2 FQNNGV. The CDR3: CASGLGVLAGAPHGTGELFF. CDR3 in DNA: TGTGCCAGCGGTTTAGGGGTGCTAGCGGGGGCCCCCCACGGCACCGGGGAGCTGTTTTTT.

This clonotype has a handful of counts. The chain recombines TRBV6-5 with TRBJ1-5; 7 bases match TRBD1. Germline CDR1 and CDR2: MNHEY and SVGAGI. With V trimmed by 2 bases and J by 0 bases, 10 bases remained unmatched. This CDR3 contains 18 residues. CDR3 sequence (DNA): TGTGCCAGCAGTTACAAGCCGGGACAGCGCTTTAGCAATCAGCCCCAGCATTTT. Encoded protein: CASSYKPGQRFSNQPQHF.